Shown below are 8 T cell receptor beta chains from a single sample sequenced in a study of identical twins. TCRdb re-derived calls from the 5' RACE reads in MiXCR, one entry per CDR3 protein. The repertoire holds 1.5 million to 2 million distinct CDR3 sequences, with less than 35% as singletons. The material sequenced was cord blood. The origin of the receptors is a newborn girl in good health.

As concerns this clonotype: Just one base apart from a much larger clone, this may be a read error. V gene TRBV7-9 combines with J gene TRBJ2-7; D not certain. Germline V CDR1 and CDR2: SEHNR, FQNEAQ (reference sequence). CDR3 length: 13 residues. The CDR3 sequence: CASSLFGSYERYF. Here the CDR3 DNA reads TGTGCCAGCAGCTTATTTGGGTCCTACGAGCGGTACTTC.

This clonotype was detected a few times. The rearrangement uses TRBV5-1 and TRBJ2-5, with D unclear. Trimming shortened V by 1 base and J by 1 base, and 8 bases separated the two germline ends. This CDR3 is 14 amino acids long. Germline V gene lookup returns CDR1 SGHRS and CDR2 YFSETQ. The CDR3 is CASSLLVSQETQYF. In DNA form, the CDR3 reads TGCGCCAGCAGCTTGCTAGTCAGCCAAGAGACCCAGTACTTC.

The chain has TRBV28 and TRBJ2-3, with 7 positions matching TRBD2. Germline V gives CDR1 MDHEN, CDR2 SYDVKM. The junction had 5 bases not matched to a gene; V was cut back by 8 bases and J by 3 bases. CDR3 length equals 13 residues. CDR3 amino acids: CASVSGMTDTQYF. CDR3 coding DNA: TGTGCCAGCGTCAGCGGGATGACAGATACGCAGTATTTT.

This clonotype was observed a handful of times. The chain combines TRBV20-1 with TRBJ2-1, with 8 bases aligning to TRBD2. Germline-derived CDR1 and CDR2 are DFQATT and SNEGSKA (reference sequence). The CDR3 loop spans 14 amino acids. The V gene end was trimmed by 6 bases and the J gene end by 6 bases; junction bases not matched to a gene: 10. Written as DNA, the CDR3 is TGCAGTGCCGCCTCGGAGCGGGGGATCAATGAGCAGTTCTTC. Translating gives CSAASERGINEQFF.

The table lists this clonotype with a few counts. This rearrangement joins TRBV6-1 to TRBJ2-5, with D maybe TRBD2 (5 bases). There are 16 residues in the CDR3. The V and J ends lost 0 bases and 9 bases respectively, with 20 bases between them. CDR1 is MNHNS, CDR2 SASEGT, per germline. The CDR3 protein is CASSEARQAGFGAQYF. Written as DNA, the CDR3 is TGTGCCAGCAGTGAAGCACGTCAGGCGGGTTTCGGGGCCCAGTACTTC.

This clonotype was picked up a small number of times. The chain links TRBV7-2 to TRBJ2-3; 9 nucleotides agree with TRBD1. CDR3 length: 14 amino acids. The germline gives CDR1 SGHTA, CDR2 FQGNSA. The V and J ends lost 6 bases and 4 bases, in that order; junction bases with no gene match: 5. The CDR3 sequence is CASRLDRGADTQYF. For the CDR3, the DNA is TGTGCCAGCAGACTAGACAGGGGGGCAGATACGCAGTATTTT.

The chain combines TRBV20-1 with TRBJ1-1; D not resolved. Per germline, CDR1 DFQATT and CDR2 SNEGSKA (reference sequence). The CDR3 extends over 13 amino acids. Trimming left V 2 bases short and J 3 bases short, with 10 bases between. CDR3 amino acids: CSARIDWDTEAFF. CDR3 DNA: TGCAGTGCTAGAATCGACTGGGACACTGAAGCTTTCTTT.

This clonotype was seen at least ten times. This CDR3 is CSVETSGMNEQYF. For the CDR3, the DNA is TGCAGCGTTGAGACTAGCGGGATGAACGAGCAGTACTTC. The chain has TRBV29-1 and TRBJ2-7, with 11 bases matching TRBD2. Trimming at V came to 3 bases and at J to 5 bases, leaving 3 bases not matched to a gene. The CDR3 length is 13 residues. CDR1 is SQVTM, CDR2 ANQGSEA, per germline.